What follows are 12 T cell receptor beta chains derived from one specimen sequenced in a study of T cell responses to AZD1222 COVID-19 vaccine (dated by TCRdb to the early 2020s). The library was generated by the immunoSEQ multiplex PCR assay. TCRdb took this table from immuneACCESS and kept in-frame rearrangements with V and J called. Such tables lack part of the clones; where checked against another copy, unresolved V genes explain under half of the gap, and the rest is unexplained. The sample includes about 150,000 clones, with approximately 89% observed a single time. Approximately 5.2% of the sample comes from the top ten. The label giving this sample's time point can be read as: baseline before first vaccination. The material was peripheral blood, obtained on day 0 of AZD1222 vaccination. These receptor sequences come from an adult in good health.

The V call is TRBV6-5, the J call TRBJ1-2; D is undetermined. Germline V gene lookup returns CDR1 MNHEY and CDR2 SVGAGI. This CDR3 is built from 15 residues. V was pared by 6 bases and J by 3 bases, with 17 bases between. CDR3 amino acids: CASSFDGREDYGYTF. CDR3 bases: TGTGCCAGCAGCTTCGACGGAAGAGAGGACTATGGCTACACCTTC.

The V call is TRBV12-3 or TRBV12-4, the J call TRBJ1-5; 9 positions agree with TRBD1. Trimming took 3 bases from V and 10 from J; bases not matched to a gene: 4. This CDR3 comprises 13 residues. The CDR3, as DNA: TGTGCCAGCAGTTTGGGGACAGGGATTCCCCAGCATTTT. It translates to CASSLGTGIPQHF.

V is TRBV28 and J is TRBJ2-7; 7 nucleotides line up with TRBD1. Germline-derived CDR1 and CDR2 are MDHEN and SYDVKM. The CDR3 sequence is 13 residues long. J lost 4 bases, V lost 4 bases, and 4 bases had no gene match. CDR3 sequence reads: CASSSLQGYEQYF. CDR3 DNA sequence: TGTGCCAGCAGTTCATTACAGGGGTACGAGCAGTACTTC.

CDR3 bases: TGTGCCAGCAGCGCTCGGGGCTTCAGCACAGATACGCAGTATTTT. It codes for CASSARGFSTDTQYF. This sequence joins TRBV9 and TRBJ2-3; D may correspond to TRBD1 or TRBD2 (5 bases each). V lost 3 bases to trimming and J lost 0 bases, with 11 bases between them. CDR3 length: 15 residues. In germline, CDR1 is SGDLS, CDR2 YYNGEE.

This clone was seen once. The chain has TRBV15 and TRBJ1-2; 10 bases fit TRBD1. The germline gives CDR1 LNHNV, CDR2 YYDKDF (reference sequence). This CDR3 is built from 15 residues. Trimming cost V 5 bases and J 3 bases; bases outside gene matches: 6. The CDR3 nucleotides are TGTGCCACCAGCGAGGGACAGGGGATGGACTATGGCTACACCTTC. Translated: CATSEGQGMDYGYTF.

The V gene is TRBV6-6, the J gene TRBJ2-3; possibly TRBD1 for D (6 bases). Germline values: CDR1 MNHNY, CDR2 SVGAGI (reference sequence). The V end lost 7 bases, the J end lost 1 base, and 15 bases lay between the germline ends. This CDR3 is 15 amino acids long. As DNA, the CDR3 is TGTGCCAGCAACGACAGGTATCGGGGCACAGATACGCAGTATTTT. It yields the protein CASNDRYRGTDTQYF.

The chain employs TRBV28 and TRBJ2-3; 7 nucleotides line up with TRBD2. Germline CDR1 reads MDHEN; CDR2 reads SYDVKM. V was pared by 8 bases and J by 0 bases, with 8 bases of the junction left unmatched. The CDR3 has 15 residues. The CDR3 nucleotides are TGTGCCAGCCTGGCGCGGGAGACTAGCACAGATACGCAGTATTTT. Its protein is CASLARETSTDTQYF.

This clone has just a few counts. Different DNA sequences within this sample yield the same CDR3. The chain uses TRBV19 and TRBJ1-5; perhaps TRBD1 as D (6 bases). In germline, CDR1 is LNHDA, CDR2 SQIVND (reference sequence). The CDR3 is 15 residues long. Deletions cut 8 bases from V and 2 bases from J, with 16 bases between. The CDR3 region is CASRGGQGGNQPQHF. The CDR3, as DNA: TGTGCCAGTCGTGGGGGGCAGGGAGGCAATCAGCCCCAGCATTTT.

The chain couples TRBV7-3 to TRBJ1-6; 7 bases fit TRBD1. J gave up 5 bases and V 3 bases, and 4 bases lay outside the gene matches. The CDR3 extends over 15 amino acids. The germline V gene has CDR1 SGHTA and CDR2 FQGTGA. The CDR3 DNA is TGTGCCAGCAGCTTCGGGACAGCGGATAATTCACCCCTCCACTTT. Protein product: CASSFGTADNSPLHF.

The V call is TRBV4-2, the J call TRBJ2-1; perhaps TRBD1 as D (6 bases). Germline CDR1 is LGHNA and CDR2 is YNFKEQ. The CDR3 totals 16 residues. V dropped 4 bases and J dropped 1 base, with 14 bases sitting between them. CDR3 nucleotides: TGTGCCAGCAGCCCTCGAGGGGGAACGTCCTACAATGAGCAGTTCTTC. It is translated as CASSPRGGTSYNEQFF.

V usage is TRBV7-2 and J usage is TRBJ2-1; TRBD2 aligns across 15 bases. The trim removed 5 bases at V and 9 bases at J, leaving 8 bases unmatched. CDR1 is SGHTA, CDR2 FQGNSA, per germline. The CDR3 has 16 residues. CDR3 sequence: CASSGWTSGGESEQFF. The CDR3 region has the DNA TGTGCCAGCAGCGGATGGACTAGCGGGGGGGAGAGTGAGCAGTTCTTC.

The J gene is TRBJ1-4, the V gene TRBV5-4; the D gene is possibly TRBD1 (6 bases). This CDR3 comprises 12 residues. From germline, CDR1 is SGHNT and CDR2 YYREEE (reference sequence). V dropped 2 bases and J dropped 14 bases, with 13 bases sitting between them. The CDR3 spells CASSFFGGRLFF. The CDR3 DNA reads as TGTGCCAGCAGCTTTTTCGGGGGGCGGCTGTTTTTT.